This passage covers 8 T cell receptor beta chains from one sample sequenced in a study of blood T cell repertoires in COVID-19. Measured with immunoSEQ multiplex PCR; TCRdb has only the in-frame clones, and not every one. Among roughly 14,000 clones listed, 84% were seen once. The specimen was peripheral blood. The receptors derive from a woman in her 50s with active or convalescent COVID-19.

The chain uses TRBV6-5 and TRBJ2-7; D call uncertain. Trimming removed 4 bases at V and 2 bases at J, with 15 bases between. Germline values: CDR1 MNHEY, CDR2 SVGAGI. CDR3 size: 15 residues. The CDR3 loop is CASSSRSPTAYEQYF. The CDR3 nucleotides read TGTGCCAGCAGTTCCCGATCACCCACGGCCTACGAGCAGTACTTC.

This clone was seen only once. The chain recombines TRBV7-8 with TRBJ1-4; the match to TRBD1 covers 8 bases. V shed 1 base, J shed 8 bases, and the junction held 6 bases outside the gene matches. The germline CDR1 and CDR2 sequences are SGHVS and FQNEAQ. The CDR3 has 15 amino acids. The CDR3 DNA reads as TGTGCCAGCAGCTTAGGGACAGGGTCGTTCGAAAAACTGTTTTTT. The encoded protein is CASSLGTGSFEKLFF.

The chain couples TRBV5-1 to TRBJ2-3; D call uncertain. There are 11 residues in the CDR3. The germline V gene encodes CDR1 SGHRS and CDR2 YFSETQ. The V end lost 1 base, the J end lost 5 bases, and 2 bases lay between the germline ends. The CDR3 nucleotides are TGCGCCAGCAGCTTGCGAGATACGCAGTATTTT. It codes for CASSLRDTQYF.

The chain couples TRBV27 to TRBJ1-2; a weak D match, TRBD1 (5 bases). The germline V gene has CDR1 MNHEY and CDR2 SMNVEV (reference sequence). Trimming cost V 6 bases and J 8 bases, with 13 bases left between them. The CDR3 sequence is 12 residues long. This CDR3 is CASRIPGYGYTF. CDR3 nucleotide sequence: TGTGCCAGCAGAATCCCAGGGTACGGCTACACCTTC.

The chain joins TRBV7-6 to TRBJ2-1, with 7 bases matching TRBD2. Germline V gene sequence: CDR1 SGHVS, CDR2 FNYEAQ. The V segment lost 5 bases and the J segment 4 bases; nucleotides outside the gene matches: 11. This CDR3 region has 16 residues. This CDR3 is CASSPPRASGYNEQFF. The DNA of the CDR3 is TGTGCCAGCAGCCCCCCAAGGGCTAGCGGATACAATGAGCAGTTCTTC.

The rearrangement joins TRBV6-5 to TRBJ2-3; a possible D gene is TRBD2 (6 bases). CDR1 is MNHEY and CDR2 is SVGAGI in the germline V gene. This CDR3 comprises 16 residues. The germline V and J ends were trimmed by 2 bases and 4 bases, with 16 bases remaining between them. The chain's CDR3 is CASSYLVPGVADTQYF. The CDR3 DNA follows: TGTGCCAGCAGTTACCTAGTTCCGGGAGTCGCAGATACGCAGTATTTT.

The CDR3 DNA reads as TGTGCCAGCAGGGGGACAGGACTCTACTATGGCTACACCTTC. Amino acids: CASRGTGLYYGYTF. The chain employs TRBV2 and TRBJ1-2; 8 bases align to TRBD1. After removal of 6 bases from V and 3 bases from J, the junction contained 6 bases not matched to a gene. CDR3 size: 14 residues. Germline V gene data show CDR1 as SNHLY and CDR2 as FYNNEI.

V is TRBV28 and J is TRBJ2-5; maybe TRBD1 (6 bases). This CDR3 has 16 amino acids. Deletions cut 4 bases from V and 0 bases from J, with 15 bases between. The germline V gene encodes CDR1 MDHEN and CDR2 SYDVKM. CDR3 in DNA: TGTGCCAGCAGTTCAATACAGGGACCGAACCAAGAGACCCAGTACTTC. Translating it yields CASSSIQGPNQETQYF.